This T cell receptor beta chain was recovered during a study of cytomegalovirus exposure and HLA in healthy donors. Notes on the study in general: According to reports, the classifier identified cytomegalovirus status with high specificity and sensitivity.

The PCR made use of 60 Vbeta and 13 Jbeta primers. Clones were read by immunoSEQ multiplex PCR, and TCRdb kept only the in-frame ones, dropping some. The table records some 88,000 clones, roughly two thirds of them present only once. Turning to this clone: Its antigen is unidentified.

Trimming at V came to 1 base and at J to 0 bases, leaving 7 bases not matched to a gene. CDR3 length: 17 amino acids. Germline V gene sequence: CDR1 KGHSH, CDR2 LQKENI. The source material was PBMCs. The clonotype was recovered from a woman between 25 and 40 years old in good health and CMV-seronegative. The chain is built from TRBV18 and TRBJ1-2; 8 bases line up with TRBD1. CDR3: CASSPLSGTGPNYGYTF. For the CDR3, the DNA is TGTGCCAGCTCACCACTCAGCGGGACAGGTCCTAACTATGGCTACACCTTC.